This T cell receptor (beta chain) is from a study of T cell responses to AZD1222 COVID-19 vaccine. The wider study: Second-dose intervals near 4 or 12 weeks were combined.

The CDR3 is made up of 16 amino acids. From germline, CDR1 is LGHDT and CDR2 YNNKEL (reference sequence). Losses at the gene ends were 1 base for V and 5 bases for J; bases not matched to a gene: 8. Produced via immunoSEQ multiplex PCR; TCRdb's table is partial and in-frame only. The repertoire consists of 120,000 or so clones, with roughly nine tenths occurring once and the leading ten covering around 1.8%. This TCR was sampled from an adult in good health. The chain joins TRBV3-1 (or the pseudogene TRBV3-2) to TRBJ2-3; TRBD2 matches at 8 bases. This material consisted of peripheral blood, taken on day 0 of AZD1222 vaccination. CDR3 coding DNA: TGTGCCAGCAGCCAAGTCCTCGGCGGGGGGATAGATACGCAGTATTTT. Translation: CASSQVLGGGIDTQYF.